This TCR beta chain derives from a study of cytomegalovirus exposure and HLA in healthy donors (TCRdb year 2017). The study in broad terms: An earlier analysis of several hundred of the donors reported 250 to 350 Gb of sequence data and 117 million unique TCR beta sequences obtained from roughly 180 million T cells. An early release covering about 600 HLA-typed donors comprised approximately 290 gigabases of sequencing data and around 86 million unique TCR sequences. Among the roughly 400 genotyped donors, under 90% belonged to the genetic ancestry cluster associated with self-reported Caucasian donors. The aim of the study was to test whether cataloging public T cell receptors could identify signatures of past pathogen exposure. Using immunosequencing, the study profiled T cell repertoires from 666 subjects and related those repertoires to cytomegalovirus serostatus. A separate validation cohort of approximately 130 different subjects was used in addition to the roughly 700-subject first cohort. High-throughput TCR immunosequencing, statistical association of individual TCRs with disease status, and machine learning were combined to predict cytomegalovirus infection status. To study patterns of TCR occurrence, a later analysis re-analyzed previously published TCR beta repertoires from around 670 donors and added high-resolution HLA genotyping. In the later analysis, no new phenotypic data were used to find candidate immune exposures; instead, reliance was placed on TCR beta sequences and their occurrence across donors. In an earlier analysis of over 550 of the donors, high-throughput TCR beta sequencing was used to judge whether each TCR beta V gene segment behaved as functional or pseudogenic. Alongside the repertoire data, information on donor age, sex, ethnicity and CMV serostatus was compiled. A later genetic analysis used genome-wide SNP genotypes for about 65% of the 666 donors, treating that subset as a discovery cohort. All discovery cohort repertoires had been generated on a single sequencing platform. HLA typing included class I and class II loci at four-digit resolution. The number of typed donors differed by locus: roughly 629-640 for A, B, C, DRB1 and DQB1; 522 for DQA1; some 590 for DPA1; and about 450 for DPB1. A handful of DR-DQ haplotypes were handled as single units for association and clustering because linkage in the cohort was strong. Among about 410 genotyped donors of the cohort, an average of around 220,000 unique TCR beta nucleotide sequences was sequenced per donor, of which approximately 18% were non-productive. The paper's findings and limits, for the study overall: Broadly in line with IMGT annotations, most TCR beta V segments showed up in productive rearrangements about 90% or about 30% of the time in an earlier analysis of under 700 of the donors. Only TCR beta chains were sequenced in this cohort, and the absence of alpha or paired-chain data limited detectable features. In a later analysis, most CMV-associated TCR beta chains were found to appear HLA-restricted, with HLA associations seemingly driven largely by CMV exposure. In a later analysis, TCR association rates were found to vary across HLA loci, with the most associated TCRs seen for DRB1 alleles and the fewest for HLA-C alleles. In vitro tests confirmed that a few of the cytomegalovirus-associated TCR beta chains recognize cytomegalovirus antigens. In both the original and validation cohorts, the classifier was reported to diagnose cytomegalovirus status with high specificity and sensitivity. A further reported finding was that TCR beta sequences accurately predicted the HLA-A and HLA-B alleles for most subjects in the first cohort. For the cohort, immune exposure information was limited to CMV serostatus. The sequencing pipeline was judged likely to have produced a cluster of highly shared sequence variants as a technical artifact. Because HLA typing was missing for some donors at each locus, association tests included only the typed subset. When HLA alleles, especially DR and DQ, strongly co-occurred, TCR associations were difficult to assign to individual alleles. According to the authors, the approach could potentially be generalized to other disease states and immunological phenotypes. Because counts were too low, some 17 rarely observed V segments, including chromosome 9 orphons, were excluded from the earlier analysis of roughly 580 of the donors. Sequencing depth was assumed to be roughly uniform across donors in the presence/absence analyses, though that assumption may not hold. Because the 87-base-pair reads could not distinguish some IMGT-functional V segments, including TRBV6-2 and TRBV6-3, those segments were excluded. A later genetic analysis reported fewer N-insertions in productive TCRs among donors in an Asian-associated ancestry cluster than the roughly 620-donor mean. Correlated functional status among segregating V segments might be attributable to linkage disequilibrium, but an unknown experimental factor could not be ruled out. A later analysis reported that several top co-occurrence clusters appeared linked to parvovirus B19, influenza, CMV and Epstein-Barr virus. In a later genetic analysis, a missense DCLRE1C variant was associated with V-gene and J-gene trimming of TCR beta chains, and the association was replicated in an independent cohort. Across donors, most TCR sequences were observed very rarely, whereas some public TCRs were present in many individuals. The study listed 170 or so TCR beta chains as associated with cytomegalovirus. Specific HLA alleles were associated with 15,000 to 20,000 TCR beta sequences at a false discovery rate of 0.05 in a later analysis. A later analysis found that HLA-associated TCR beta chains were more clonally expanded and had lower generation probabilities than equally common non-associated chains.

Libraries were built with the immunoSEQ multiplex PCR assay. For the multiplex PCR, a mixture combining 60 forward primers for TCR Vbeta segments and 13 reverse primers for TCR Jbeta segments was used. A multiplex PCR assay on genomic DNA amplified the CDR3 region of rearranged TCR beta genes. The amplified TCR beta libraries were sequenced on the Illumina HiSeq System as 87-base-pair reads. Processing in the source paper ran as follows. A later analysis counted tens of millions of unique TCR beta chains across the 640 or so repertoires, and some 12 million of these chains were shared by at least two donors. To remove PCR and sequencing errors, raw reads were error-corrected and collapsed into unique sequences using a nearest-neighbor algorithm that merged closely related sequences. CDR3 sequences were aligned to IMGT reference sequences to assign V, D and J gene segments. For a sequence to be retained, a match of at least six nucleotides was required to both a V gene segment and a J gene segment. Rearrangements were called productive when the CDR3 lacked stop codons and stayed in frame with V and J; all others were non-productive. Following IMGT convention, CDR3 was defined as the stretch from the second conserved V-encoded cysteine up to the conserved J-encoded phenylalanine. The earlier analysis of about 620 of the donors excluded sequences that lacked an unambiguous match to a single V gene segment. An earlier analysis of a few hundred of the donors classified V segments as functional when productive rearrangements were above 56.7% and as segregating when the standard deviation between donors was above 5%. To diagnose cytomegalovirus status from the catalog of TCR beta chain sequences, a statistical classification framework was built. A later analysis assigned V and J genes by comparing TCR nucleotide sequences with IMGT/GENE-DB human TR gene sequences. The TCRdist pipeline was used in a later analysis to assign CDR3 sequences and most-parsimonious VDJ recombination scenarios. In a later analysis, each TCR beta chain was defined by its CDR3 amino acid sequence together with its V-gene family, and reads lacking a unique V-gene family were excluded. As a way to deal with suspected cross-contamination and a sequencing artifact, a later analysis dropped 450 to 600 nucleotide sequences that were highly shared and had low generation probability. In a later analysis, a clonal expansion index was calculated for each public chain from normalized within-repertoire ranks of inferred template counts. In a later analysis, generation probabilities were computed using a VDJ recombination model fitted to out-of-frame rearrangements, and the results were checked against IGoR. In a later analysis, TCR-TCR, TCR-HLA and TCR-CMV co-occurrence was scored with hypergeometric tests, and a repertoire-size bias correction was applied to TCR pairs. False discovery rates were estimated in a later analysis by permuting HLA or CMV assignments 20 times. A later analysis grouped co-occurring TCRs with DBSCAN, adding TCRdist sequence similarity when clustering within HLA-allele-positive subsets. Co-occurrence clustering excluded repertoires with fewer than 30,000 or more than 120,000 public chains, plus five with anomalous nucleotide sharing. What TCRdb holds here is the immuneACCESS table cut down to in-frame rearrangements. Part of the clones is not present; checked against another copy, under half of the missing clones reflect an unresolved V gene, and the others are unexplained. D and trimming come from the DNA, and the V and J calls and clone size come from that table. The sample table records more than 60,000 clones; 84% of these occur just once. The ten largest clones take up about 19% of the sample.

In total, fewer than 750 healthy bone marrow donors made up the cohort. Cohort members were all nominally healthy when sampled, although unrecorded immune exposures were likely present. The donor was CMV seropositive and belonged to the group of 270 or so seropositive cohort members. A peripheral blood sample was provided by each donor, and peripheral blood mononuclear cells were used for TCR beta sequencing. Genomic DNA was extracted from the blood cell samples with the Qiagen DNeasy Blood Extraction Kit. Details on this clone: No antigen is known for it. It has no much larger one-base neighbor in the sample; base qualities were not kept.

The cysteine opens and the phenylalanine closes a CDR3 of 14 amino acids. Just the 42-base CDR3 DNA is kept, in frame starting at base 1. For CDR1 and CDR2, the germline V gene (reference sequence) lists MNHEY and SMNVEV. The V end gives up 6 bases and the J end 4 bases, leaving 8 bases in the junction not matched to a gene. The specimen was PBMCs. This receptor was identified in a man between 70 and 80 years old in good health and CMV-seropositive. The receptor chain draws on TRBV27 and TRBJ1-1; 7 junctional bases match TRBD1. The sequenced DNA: TGTGCCAGCAGCTTACAGGGGCAAGGCACTGAAGCTTTCTTT. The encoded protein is CASSLQGQGTEAFF.